One sample yielded the 9 T cell receptor beta chains listed below, sequenced in a study of OX40 agonist ivuxolimab in advanced cancers. Only in-frame clones appear in the TCRdb table, and some are missing; sequencing was by immunoSEQ multiplex PCR. The sample comprises tens of thousands of clones, around 94% of which are singletons, and approximately 15% rests with the top ten. Sequences were derived from CD4+ or CD8+ T cells sorted from blood, sampled in a trial of the OX40 agonist ivuxolimab. The receptors were gathered from an adult with an advanced solid tumor such as melanoma, head and neck, liver or kidney cancer.

V usage is TRBV6-5 and J usage is TRBJ1-1; the D is unclear. With 0 bases removed from V and 1 base from J, the gap between germline ends came to 9 bases. Germline loops: CDR1 MNHEY, CDR2 SVGAGI. This CDR3 region has 15 residues. This CDR3 is CASSYSGPWNTEAFF. The CDR3 DNA follows: TGTGCCAGCAGTTACTCTGGACCCTGGAACACTGAAGCTTTCTTT.

This clone was seen a single time. The CDR3 DNA sequence: TGTGCCAGAATGCACAGGGCACTCAATCAGCCCCAGCATTTT. Translating it yields CARMHRALNQPQHF. The chain recombines TRBV19 with TRBJ1-5; possible D gene TRBD1, 6 bases. Germline V CDR1 and CDR2: LNHDA, SQIVND (reference sequence). Trimming stripped 9 bases from V and 3 bases from J, with 15 bases between. CDR3 length: 14 residues.

The chain recombines TRBV9 with TRBJ1-3; D is unclear. The CDR3 sequence is 17 residues long. CDR1 is SGDLS and CDR2 is YYNGEE in the germline V gene. V was pared by 3 bases and J by 0 bases, with 16 bases between. DNA for the CDR3: TGTGCCAGCAGCGCCTCAGCATCCATCAACTCTGGAAACACCATATATTTT. Translation: CASSASASINSGNTIYF.

The CDR3 loop reads CASSPRLYNEQFF. Written as DNA, the CDR3 is TGTGCCAGCAGCCCCCGTCTTTACAATGAGCAGTTCTTC. The V call is TRBV11-3, the J call TRBJ2-1; D ambiguous. The germline gives CDR1 SGHNT, CDR2 YENEEA. The CDR3 sequence is 13 residues long. The V end was cut by 5 bases, the J end by 4 bases, with 9 bases between.

This chain joins TRBV7-2 and TRBJ2-5; tentatively, D is TRBD2 (5 bases). V lost 2 bases, J lost 2 bases, and 9 bases lay in between. The CDR3 loop spans 14 amino acids. The germline CDR1 and CDR2 sequences are SGHTA and FQGNSA. In nucleotides, the CDR3 is TGTGCCAGCAGCTTAATCGGGGATCAAGAGACCCAGTACTTC. Translation gives CASSLIGDQETQYF.

The genes are TRBV9 and TRBJ1-2; TRBD1 might be the D (6 bases). Germline lookup yields CDR1 SGDLS and CDR2 YYNGEE. The CDR3 runs to 15 residues. The V end lost 0 bases, the J end lost 6 bases, and 15 bases lay between the germline ends. CDR3 protein: CASSVGSTGNHGYTF. CDR3 nucleotides: TGTGCCAGCAGCGTAGGGTCCACAGGGAACCATGGCTACACCTTC.

This chain joins TRBV4-3 and TRBJ1-1, with a possible D match to TRBD1 (5 bases). The CDR3 is made up of 17 amino acids. The ends were cut back, 1 base at V and 0 bases at J, with 15 bases in the middle. The V gene's germline CDR1 is LGHNA and CDR2 YSLEER. The CDR3, as DNA: TGCGCCAGCAGCCAAGGGACTCCTTGGGGCATGAACACTGAAGCTTTCTTT. This sequence encodes CASSQGTPWGMNTEAFF.

The genes are TRBV11-1 and TRBJ2-7; TRBD1 aligns across 8 bases. J lost 6 bases, V lost 5 bases, and 12 bases had no gene match. The CDR3 totals 15 residues. Germline CDR1 SGHAT, CDR2 FQDESV (reference sequence). The CDR3 region is CASSPSDRVVSEQYF. Written as DNA, the CDR3 is TGTGCCAGCAGCCCCTCGGACAGGGTGGTGTCCGAGCAGTACTTC.

The chain employs TRBV7-6 and TRBJ2-7, with TRBD2 matching over 7 bases. CDR1 is SGHVS and CDR2 is FNYEAQ in the germline V gene. V shed 5 bases and J 2 bases; nucleotides not matched to a gene: 3. The CDR3 spans 13 residues. This chain's CDR3 is CASSPSGAYEQYF. DNA of the CDR3: TGTGCCAGCAGCCCTAGCGGTGCCTACGAGCAGTACTTC.